The subject of this entry is one T cell receptor (beta chain). Its cognate antigen is unknown. The CDR3 has 15 residues. CDR1 and CDR2 from the germline V gene are SGHRS and YFSETQ. V gave up 4 bases and J gave up 4 bases, with 18 bases separating them. This sample is drawn from a study of cytomegalovirus exposure and HLA in healthy donors. Study outcomes and limitations: As confirmed in vitro, three CMV-associated chains were specific for CMV antigens. When analyzed later, a missense DCLRE1C variant was found to be linked to TCR beta V- and J-gene trimming.

Primers for the PCR totalled 60 Vbeta and 13 Jbeta. TCRdb's table, derived via immunoSEQ multiplex PCR, lists solely in-frame clones and lacks some. The sample includes around 150,000 clones, 65% to 70% of them seen just once. This clonotype was sampled from a human donor in good health. The material sequenced was PBMCs. V and J are TRBV5-1 and TRBJ2-7; D is possibly TRBD2 (7 bases). CDR3 DNA sequence: TGCGCCAGCAGCGTGCATGGGGGGGCGCAGTACGAGCAGTACTTC. Its protein is CASSVHGGAQYEQYF.